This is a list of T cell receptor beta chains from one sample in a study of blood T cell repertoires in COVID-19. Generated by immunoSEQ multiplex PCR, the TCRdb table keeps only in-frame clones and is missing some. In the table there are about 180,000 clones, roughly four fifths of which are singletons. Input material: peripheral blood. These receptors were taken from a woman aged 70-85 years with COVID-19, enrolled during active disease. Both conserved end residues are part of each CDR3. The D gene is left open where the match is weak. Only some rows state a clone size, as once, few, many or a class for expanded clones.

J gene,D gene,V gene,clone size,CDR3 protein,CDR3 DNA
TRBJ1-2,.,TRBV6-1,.,CASSEAQRNYGYTF,TGTGCCAGCAGTGAAGCGCAGCGGAACTATGGCTACACCTTC
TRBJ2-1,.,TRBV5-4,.,CASSLPVVDEQFF,TGTGCCAGCAGCCTACCTGTGGTTGATGAGCAGTTCTTC
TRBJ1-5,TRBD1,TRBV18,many,CASSPRVPGQGNQPQHF,TGTGCCAGCTCACCAAGGGTCCCGGGACAGGGGAATCAGCCCCAGCATTTT
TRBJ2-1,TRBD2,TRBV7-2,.,CASSPGTSGNNEQFF,TGTGCCAGCAGCCCCGGGACTAGCGGGAACAATGAGCAGTTCTTC
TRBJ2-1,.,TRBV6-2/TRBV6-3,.,CASSSDRNYNEQFF,TGTGCCAGCAGCTCTGACAGGAACTACAATGAGCAGTTCTTC
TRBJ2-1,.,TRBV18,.,CASSEGFYNEQFF,TGTGCCAGCTCGGAGGGATTTTACAATGAGCAGTTCTTC
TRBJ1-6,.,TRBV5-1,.,CASSLGQTNSPLHF,TGCGCCAGCAGCTTGGGACAGACGAATTCACCCCTCCACTTT
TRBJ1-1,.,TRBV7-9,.,CASSLPLRNPEAFF,TGTGCCAGCAGCTTACCCTTGCGTAATCCCGAAGCTTTCTTT
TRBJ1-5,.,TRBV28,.,CASSSMNQPQHF,TGTGCCAGCAGTTCCATGAATCAGCCCCAGCATTTT
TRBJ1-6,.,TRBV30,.,CAWSALSSYNSPLHF,TGTGCCTGGAGTGCCCTGAGCTCCTATAATTCACCCCTCCACTTT
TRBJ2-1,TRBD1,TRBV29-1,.,CSVGQGNVNEQFF,TGCAGCGTCGGACAGGGGAACGTCAATGAGCAGTTCTTC
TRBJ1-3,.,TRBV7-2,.,CASSLGLSGNTIYF,TGTGCCAGCAGCTTAGGACTATCTGGAAACACCATATATTTT
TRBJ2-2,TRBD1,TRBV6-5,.,CALRGRNTGELFF,TGTGCCTTAAGGGGGCGGAACACCGGGGAGCTGTTTTTT
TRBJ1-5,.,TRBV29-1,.,CSVEKELNQPQHF,TGCAGCGTTGAAAAGGAGCTGAATCAGCCCCAGCATTTT
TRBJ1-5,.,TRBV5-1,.,CASSWSGGVQPQHF,TGCGCCAGCAGCTGGTCGGGGGGAGTTCAGCCCCAGCATTTT
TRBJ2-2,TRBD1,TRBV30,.,CAWSVQGQGSGELFF,TGTGCCTGGAGTGTACAGGGACAGGGATCGGGGGAGCTGTTTTTT
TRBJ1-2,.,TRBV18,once,CASSPLGQDGYTF,TGTGCCAGCTCACCATTAGGTCAGGATGGCTACACCTTC
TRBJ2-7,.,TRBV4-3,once,CASSREISYEQYF,TGCGCCAGCAGCCGGGAGATCTCGTACGAGCAGTACTTC
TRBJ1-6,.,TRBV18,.,CASSQTGDNSPLHF,TGTGCCAGCTCACAAACAGGAGATAATTCACCCCTCCACTTT
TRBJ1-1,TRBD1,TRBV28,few,CASSLRTGEAFF,TGTGCCAGCAGTTTAAGGACAGGGGAAGCTTTCTTT
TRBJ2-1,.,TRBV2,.,CASTATGEGEQFF,TGTGCCAGCACGGCGACAGGGGAGGGTGAGCAGTTCTTC
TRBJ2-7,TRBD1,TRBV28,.,CASSNPGQATREQYF,TGTGCCAGCAGTAACCCGGGACAGGCCACGAGGGAGCAGTACTTC
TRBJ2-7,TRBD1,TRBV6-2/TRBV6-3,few,CASSSGQGQWYEQYF,TGTGCCAGCAGTTCGGGACAGGGGCAATGGTACGAGCAGTACTTC
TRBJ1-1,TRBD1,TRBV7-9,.,CASRASGGAGEAFF,TGTGCCAGCAGGGCATCAGGGGGCGCGGGTGAAGCTTTCTTT
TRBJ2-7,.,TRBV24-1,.,CATSPGARGLYEQYF,TGTGCCACCAGTCCGGGTGCCCGGGGACTCTACGAGCAGTACTTC
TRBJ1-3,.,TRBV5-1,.,CASSLGGPGNTIYF,TGCGCCAGCAGCTTAGGGGGTCCTGGAAACACCATATATTTT
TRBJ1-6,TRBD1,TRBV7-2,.,CASSPGQYNSPLHF,TGTGCCAGCAGTCCGGGACAGTATAATTCACCCCTCCACTTT
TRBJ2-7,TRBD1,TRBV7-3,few,CASSSGQGAIDEQYF,TGTGCCAGCAGCTCCGGACAGGGGGCTATCGACGAGCAGTACTTC
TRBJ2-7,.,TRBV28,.,CATYRAGYEQYF,TGTGCCACCTACCGGGCGGGGTACGAGCAGTACTTC
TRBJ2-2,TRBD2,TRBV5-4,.,CASSLGLAANTGELFF,TGTGCCAGCAGCCTAGGACTAGCGGCAAACACCGGGGAGCTGTTTTTT
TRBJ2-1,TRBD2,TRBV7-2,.,CASSLLAGGYNEQFF,TGTGCCAGCAGCTTACTGGCGGGAGGGTACAATGAGCAGTTCTTC
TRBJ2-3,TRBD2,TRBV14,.,CASSKRTSGTDTQYF,TGTGCCAGCAGCAAGCGGACTAGCGGCACAGATACGCAGTATTTT
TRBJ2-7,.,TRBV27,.,CASRGVLGSYEQYF,TGTGCCAGCAGAGGGGTCCTGGGCTCCTACGAGCAGTACTTC
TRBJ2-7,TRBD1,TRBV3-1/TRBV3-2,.,CASSQWGQGKGEQYF,TGTGCCAGCAGCCAATGGGGACAGGGGAAGGGCGAGCAGTACTTC
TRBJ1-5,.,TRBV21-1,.,CASSKERWDRGWSNQPQHF,TGTGCCAGCAGCAAAGAGAGGTGGGACAGGGGATGGAGCAATCAGCCCCAGCATTTT
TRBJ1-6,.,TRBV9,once,CASSPQRGKPLHF,TGTGCCAGCAGCCCGCAGCGGGGCAAACCCCTCCACTTT
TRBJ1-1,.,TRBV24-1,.,CATSVGQNTEAFF,TGTGCCACCAGCGTGGGACAGAACACTGAAGCTTTCTTT
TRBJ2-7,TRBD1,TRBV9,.,CASSVGTGIYHEQYF,TGTGCCAGCAGCGTTGGGACAGGGATATACCACGAGCAGTACTTC
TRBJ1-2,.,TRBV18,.,CASSGTGANYGYTF,TGTGCCAGCTCCGGGACGGGAGCTAACTATGGCTACACCTTC
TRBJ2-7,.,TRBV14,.,CASSQYRGTSSYEQYF,TGTGCCAGCAGCCAATACCGGGGGACGAGCTCCTACGAGCAGTACTTC
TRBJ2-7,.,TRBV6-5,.,CASSYSFGGSYEQYF,TGTGCCAGCAGTTACTCGTTCGGGGGTTCCTACGAGCAGTACTTC
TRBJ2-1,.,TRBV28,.,CASSSRTGLTSGYNEQFF,TGTGCCAGCAGTTCTCGGACAGGGCTAACTAGCGGGTACAATGAGCAGTTCTTC
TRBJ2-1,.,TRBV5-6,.,CASSLRSRGPYNEQFF,TGTGCCAGCAGCCTTCGAAGCAGGGGCCCCTACAATGAGCAGTTCTTC
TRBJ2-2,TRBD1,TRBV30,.,CAWRGDRKNTGELFF,TGTGCCTGGAGAGGGGACAGGAAGAACACCGGGGAGCTGTTTTTT
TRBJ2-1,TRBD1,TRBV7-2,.,CASSLEGAFRDEQFF,TGTGCCAGCAGCTTAGAGGGGGCCTTTAGGGATGAGCAGTTCTTC
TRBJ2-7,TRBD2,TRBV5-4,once,CASSPEVAGTLQYF,TGTGCCAGCAGCCCCGAGGTAGCGGGAACATTGCAGTACTTC
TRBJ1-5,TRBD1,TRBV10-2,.,CASRGTGGNNQPQHF,TGCGCCAGCAGGGGGACAGGGGGAAACAATCAGCCCCAGCATTTT
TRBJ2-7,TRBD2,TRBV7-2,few,CASRTGTSNNEQYF,TGTGCCAGCAGAACCGGGACTAGCAATAACGAGCAGTACTTC
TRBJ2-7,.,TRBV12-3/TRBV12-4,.,CASSQAGSYEQYF,TGTGCCAGCAGTCAGGCAGGGTCCTACGAGCAGTACTTC
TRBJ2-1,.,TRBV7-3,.,CASSLNNEQFF,TGTGCCAGCAGCCTTAACAATGAGCAGTTCTTC
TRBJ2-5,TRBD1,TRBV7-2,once,CASSPRTGPQETQYF,TGTGCCAGCAGCCCCCGGACAGGGCCCCAAGAGACCCAGTACTTC
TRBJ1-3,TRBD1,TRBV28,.,CASSLDRVPLVGNTIYF,TGTGCCAGCAGTTTAGACAGGGTTCCCTTGGTTGGAAACACCATATATTTT
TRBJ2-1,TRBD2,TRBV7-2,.,CASSLGTSGRKTHNEQFF,TGTGCCAGCAGCCTAGGGACTAGCGGGAGAAAGACCCACAATGAGCAGTTCTTC
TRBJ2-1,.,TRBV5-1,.,CASSLRDSAYNEQFF,TGCGCCAGCAGCTTGAGGGACTCTGCCTACAATGAGCAGTTCTTC
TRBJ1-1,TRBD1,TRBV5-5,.,CASSAGGGAPEAFF,TGTGCCAGCAGTGCAGGAGGGGGCGCCCCTGAAGCTTTCTTT
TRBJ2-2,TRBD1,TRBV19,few,CASIGTANTGELFF,TGTGCCAGTATAGGGACAGCGAACACCGGGGAGCTGTTTTTT
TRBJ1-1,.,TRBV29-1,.,CSVGPGIAEAFF,TGCAGCGTGGGCCCAGGGATCGCTGAAGCTTTCTTT